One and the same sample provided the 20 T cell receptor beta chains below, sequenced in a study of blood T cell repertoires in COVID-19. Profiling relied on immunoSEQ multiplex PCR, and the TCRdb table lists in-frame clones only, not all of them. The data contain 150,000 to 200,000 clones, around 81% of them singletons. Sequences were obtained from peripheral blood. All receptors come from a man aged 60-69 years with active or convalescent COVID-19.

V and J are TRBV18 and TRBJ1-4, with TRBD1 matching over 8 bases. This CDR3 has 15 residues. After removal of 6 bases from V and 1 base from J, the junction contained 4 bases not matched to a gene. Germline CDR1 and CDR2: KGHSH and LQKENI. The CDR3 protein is CASSPGQGTNEKLFF. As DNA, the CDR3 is TGTGCCAGCTCCCCTGGACAGGGAACTAATGAAAAACTGTTTTTT.

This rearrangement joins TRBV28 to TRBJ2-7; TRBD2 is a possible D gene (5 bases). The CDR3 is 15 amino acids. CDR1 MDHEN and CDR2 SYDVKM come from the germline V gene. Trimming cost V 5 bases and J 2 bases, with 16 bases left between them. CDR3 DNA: TGTGCCAGCAGTCCCGCCCCAGCGGAGGCCTACGAGCAGTACTTC. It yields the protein CASSPAPAEAYEQYF.

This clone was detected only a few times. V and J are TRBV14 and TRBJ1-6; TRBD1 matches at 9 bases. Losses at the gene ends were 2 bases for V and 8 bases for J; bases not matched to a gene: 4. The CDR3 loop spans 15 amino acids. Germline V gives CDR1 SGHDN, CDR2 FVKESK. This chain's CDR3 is CASSQKRDRDSPLHF. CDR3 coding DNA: TGTGCCAGCAGCCAAAAAAGGGACAGGGATTCACCCCTCCACTTT. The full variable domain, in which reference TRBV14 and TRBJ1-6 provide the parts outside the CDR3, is EAGVTQFPSHSVIEKGQTVTLRCDPISGHDNLYWYRRVMGKEIKFLLHFVKESKQDESGMPNNRFLAERTGGTYSTLKVQPAELEDSGVYFCASSQKRDRDSPLHFGNGTRLTVT.

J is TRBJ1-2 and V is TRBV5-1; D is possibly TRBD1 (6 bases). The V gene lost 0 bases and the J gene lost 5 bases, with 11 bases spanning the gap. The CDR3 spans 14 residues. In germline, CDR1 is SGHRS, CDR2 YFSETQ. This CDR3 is CASSLAGGSYGYTF. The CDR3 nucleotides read TGCGCCAGCAGCTTGGCTGGGGGCTCTTATGGCTACACCTTC. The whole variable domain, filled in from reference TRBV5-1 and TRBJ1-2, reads KAGVTQTPRYLIKTRGQQVTLSCSPISGHRSVSWYQQTPGQGLQFLFEYFSETQRNKGNFPGRFSGRQFSNSRSEMNVSTLELGDSALYLCASSLAGGSYGYTFGSGTRLTVV.

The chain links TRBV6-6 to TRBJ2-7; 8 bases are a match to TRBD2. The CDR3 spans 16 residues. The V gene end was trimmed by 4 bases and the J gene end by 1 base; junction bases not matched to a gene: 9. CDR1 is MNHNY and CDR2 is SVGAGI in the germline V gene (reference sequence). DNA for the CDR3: TGTGCCAGCAGTTCTTCCGGGACTAGATATTCCTACGAGCAGTACTTC. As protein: CASSSSGTRYSYEQYF.

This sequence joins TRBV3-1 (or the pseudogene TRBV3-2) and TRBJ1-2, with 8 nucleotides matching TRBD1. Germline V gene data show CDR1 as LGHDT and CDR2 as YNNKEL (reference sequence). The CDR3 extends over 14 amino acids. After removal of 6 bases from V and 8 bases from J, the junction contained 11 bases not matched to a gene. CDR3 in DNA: TGTGCCAGCAGTCGCCCGACAGGGGCAGAGGGCTACACCTTC. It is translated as CASSRPTGAEGYTF.

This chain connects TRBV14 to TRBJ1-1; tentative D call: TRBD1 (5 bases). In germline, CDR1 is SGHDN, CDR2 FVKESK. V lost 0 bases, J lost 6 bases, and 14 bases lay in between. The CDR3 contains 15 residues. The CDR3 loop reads CASSQDRQGPSEAFF. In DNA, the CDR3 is TGTGCCAGCAGCCAAGATCGGCAGGGCCCATCTGAAGCTTTCTTT. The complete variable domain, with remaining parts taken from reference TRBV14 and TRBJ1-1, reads EAGVTQFPSHSVIEKGQTVTLRCDPISGHDNLYWYRRVMGKEIKFLLHFVKESKQDESGMPNNRFLAERTGGTYSTLKVQPAELEDSGVYFCASSQDRQGPSEAFFGQGTRLTVV.

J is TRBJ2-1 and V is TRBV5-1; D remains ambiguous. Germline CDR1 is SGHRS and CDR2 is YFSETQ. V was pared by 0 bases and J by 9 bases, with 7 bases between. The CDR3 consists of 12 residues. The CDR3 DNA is TGCGCCAGCAGCTTGGATAGTACTGAGCAGTTCTTC. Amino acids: CASSLDSTEQFF.

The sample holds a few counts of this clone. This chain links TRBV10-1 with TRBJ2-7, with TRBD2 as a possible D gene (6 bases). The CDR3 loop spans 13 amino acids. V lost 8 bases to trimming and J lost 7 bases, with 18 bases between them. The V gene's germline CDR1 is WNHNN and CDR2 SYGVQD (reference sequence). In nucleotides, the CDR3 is TGCGCCAGCGGAGTCAATCTTAGCGGTGAGCAGTACTTC. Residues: CASGVNLSGEQYF.

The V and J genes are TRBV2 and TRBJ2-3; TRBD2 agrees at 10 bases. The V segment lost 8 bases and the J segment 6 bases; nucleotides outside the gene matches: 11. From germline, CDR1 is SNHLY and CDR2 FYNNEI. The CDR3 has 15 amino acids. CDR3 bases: TGTGCCAGCGCCCCGCCCCTAGCGGGAGTGGATACGCAGTATTTT. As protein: CASAPPLAGVDTQYF.

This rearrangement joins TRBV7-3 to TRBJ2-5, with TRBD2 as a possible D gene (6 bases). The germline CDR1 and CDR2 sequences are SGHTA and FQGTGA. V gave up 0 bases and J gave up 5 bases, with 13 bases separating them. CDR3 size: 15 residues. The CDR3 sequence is CASSLTGGWGETQYF. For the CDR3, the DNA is TGTGCCAGCAGCTTAACCGGGGGATGGGGTGAGACCCAGTACTTC.

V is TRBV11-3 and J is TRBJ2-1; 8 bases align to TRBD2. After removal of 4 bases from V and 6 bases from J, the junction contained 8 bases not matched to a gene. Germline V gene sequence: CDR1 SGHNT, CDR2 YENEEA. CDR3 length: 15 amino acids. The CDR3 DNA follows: TGTGCCAGCAGCTCCGAGGCCGGGAGGGGCAATGAGCAGTTCTTC. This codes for CASSSEAGRGNEQFF.

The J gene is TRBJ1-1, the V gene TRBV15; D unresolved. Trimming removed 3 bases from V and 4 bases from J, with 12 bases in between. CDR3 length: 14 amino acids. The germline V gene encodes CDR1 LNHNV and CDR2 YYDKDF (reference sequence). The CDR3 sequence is CATSRDRGITEAFF. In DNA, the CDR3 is TGTGCCACCAGCAGGGACCGGGGTATCACTGAAGCTTTCTTT.

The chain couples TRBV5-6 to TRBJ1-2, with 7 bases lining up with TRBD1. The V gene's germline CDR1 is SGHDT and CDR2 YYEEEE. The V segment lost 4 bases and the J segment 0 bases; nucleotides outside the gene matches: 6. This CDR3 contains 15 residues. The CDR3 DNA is TGTGCCAGCAGCAAGGGACAGATTACTAACTATGGCTACACCTTC. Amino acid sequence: CASSKGQITNYGYTF.

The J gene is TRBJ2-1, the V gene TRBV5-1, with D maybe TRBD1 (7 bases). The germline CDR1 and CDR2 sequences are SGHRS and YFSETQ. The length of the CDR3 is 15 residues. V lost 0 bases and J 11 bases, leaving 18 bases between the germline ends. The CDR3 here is CASSLAGTVRGKQFF. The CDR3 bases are TGCGCCAGCAGCTTGGCCGGGACAGTACGGGGGAAGCAGTTCTTC.

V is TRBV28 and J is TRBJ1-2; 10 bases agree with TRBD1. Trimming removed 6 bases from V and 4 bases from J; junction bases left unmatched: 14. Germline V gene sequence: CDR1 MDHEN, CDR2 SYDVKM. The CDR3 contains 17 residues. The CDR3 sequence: CASSETRQGAPGYGYTF. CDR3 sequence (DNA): TGTGCCAGCAGCGAAACTAGACAGGGGGCGCCGGGCTATGGCTACACCTTC.

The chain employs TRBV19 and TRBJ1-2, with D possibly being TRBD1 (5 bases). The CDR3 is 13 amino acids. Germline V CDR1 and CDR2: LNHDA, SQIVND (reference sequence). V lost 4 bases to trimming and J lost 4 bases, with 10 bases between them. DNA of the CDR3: TGTGCCAGTAGTAGCAGGGAAGCCTATGGCTACACCTTC. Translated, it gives CASSSREAYGYTF.

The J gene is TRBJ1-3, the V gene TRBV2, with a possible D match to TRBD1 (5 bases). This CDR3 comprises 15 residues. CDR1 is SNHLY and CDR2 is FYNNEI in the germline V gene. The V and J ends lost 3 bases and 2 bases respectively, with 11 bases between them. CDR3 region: CASSDRGSTGNTIYF. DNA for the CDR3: TGTGCCAGCAGTGATCGGGGGTCGACTGGAAACACCATATATTTT.

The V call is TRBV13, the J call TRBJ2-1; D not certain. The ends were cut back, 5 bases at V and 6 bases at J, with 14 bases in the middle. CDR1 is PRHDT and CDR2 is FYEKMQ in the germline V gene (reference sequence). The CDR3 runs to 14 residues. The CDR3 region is CASSPSSVSNEQFF. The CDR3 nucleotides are TGTGCCAGCAGCCCTTCGTCCGTTAGCAATGAGCAGTTCTTC.

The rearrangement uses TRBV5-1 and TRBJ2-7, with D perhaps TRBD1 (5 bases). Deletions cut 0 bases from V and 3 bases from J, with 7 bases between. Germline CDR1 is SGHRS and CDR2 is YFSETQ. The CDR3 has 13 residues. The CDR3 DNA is TGCGCCAGCAGCTTGGAGCAGGGCTACGAGCAGTACTTC. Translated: CASSLEQGYEQYF.